This T cell receptor (beta chain) comes out of a study of regulatory T cells in long-lasting Graves disease. Study observations and caveats: Between persistent patients, about 2,800 public clonotypes were shared, exceeding the 966 shared between new patients. Patients with persistent Graves' had lower TCR diversity than newly diagnosed patients.

Points on this clonotype: Antigen unknown.

CDR3 regions were amplified by Arm-PCR using iRepertoire HTBI primers to build TCR beta libraries. How the authors handled the data: Samples collectively showed 62 TRBV and some 14 TRBJ segments. TCRdb reprocessed the multiplex PCR reads with MiXCR, giving one entry per CDR3 protein. What appears here as the V and J calls and clone size reflects TCRdb's work, not the paper's. The sample holds 360,000 or so distinct CDR3 sequences, 20% to 25% seen once. Time point: persistent/refractory GD, antithyroid drugs over 5 years with positive TRAb. From RNA extracted from PBMCs, the TCR library was made. This CDR3 is 15 amino acids long. Per germline, CDR1 MNHEY and CDR2 SVGEGT. V lost 2 bases, J lost 2 bases, and 10 bases lay in between.

The specimen was peripheral blood mononuclear cells (PBMCs), collected when the disease was refractory, from a patient treated with antithyroid drugs. The clonotype originates from a middle-aged woman with Graves disease. The chain has TRBV6-2 or TRBV6-3 and TRBJ1-3; D is perhaps TRBD1 (5 bases). The CDR3 here is CASSYLGRTGNTIYF. The CDR3 DNA sequence: TGTGCCAGCAGTTACCTGGGGCGGACTGGAAACACCATATATTTT.